These T cell receptor beta chains were read from a single sample in a study of T cell clonotyping in hematopoietic cell transplantation. This table comes from immunoSEQ multiplex PCR, and its TCRdb copy is limited to in-frame clones, with some not included. The profile covers some 2,800 clones, with 91% appearing a single time and almost 9% taken by the ten largest. Sequencing was performed on PBMCs, taken at the time of graft-versus-host disease after allogeneic stem cell transplant. These receptors were collected from a male patient between 60 and 69 years old who had an allogeneic stem cell transplant from a related donor, so the T cells may come from the graft donor. Some clones in this sample may be carry-over from other donors' samples. CDR3s include the opening cysteine and the closing phenylalanine or tryptophan. Fields, in order: V gene, CDR3 length, J gene, clone size, D gene, CDR3 DNA, CDR3 protein. A D gene is named only where the DNA matches it firmly. Some rows have no size entry. The others give once, few or many, or a class for an expanded clone.

V gene: TRBV6-1
CDR3 length: 15
J gene: TRBJ1-6
clone size: -
D gene: -
CDR3 DNA: TGTGCCAGCAGTGAAAACCCAGGTAGTAATTCACCCCTCCACTTT
CDR3 protein: CASSENPGSNSPLHF

V gene: TRBV6-5
CDR3 length: 15
J gene: TRBJ2-6
clone size: -
D gene: TRBD1
CDR3 DNA: TGTGCCAGCAGCCGGAACAGGGGTTGGGCCAACGTCCTGACTTTC
CDR3 protein: CASSRNRGWANVLTF

V gene: TRBV9
CDR3 length: 12
J gene: TRBJ2-7
clone size: -
D gene: -
CDR3 DNA: TGTGCCAGCAGCCCAGGTTCCTACGAGCAGTACTTC
CDR3 protein: CASSPGSYEQYF

V gene: TRBV4-3
CDR3 length: 14
J gene: TRBJ1-1
clone size: -
D gene: -
CDR3 DNA: TGCGCCAGCAGAGTTCTGGGGGGAGTCACTGAAGCTTTCTTT
CDR3 protein: CASRVLGGVTEAFF

V gene: TRBV19
CDR3 length: 16
J gene: TRBJ2-1
clone size: -
D gene: TRBD2
CDR3 DNA: TGTGCCAGTAGTATACAAGCGGGGGGCTCCTACAATGAGCAGTTCTTC
CDR3 protein: CASSIQAGGSYNEQFF

V gene: TRBV7-9
CDR3 length: 14
J gene: TRBJ1-4
clone size: -
D gene: TRBD1
CDR3 DNA: TGTGCCAGCAGGACAGGGGCCGGGGATGAAAAACTGTTTTTT
CDR3 protein: CASRTGAGDEKLFF

V gene: TRBV5-1
CDR3 length: 13
J gene: TRBJ2-5
clone size: -
D gene: -
CDR3 DNA: TGCGCCAGCAGCTTGGAAGGTGCGGAGACCCAGTACTTC
CDR3 protein: CASSLEGAETQYF

V gene: TRBV7-9
CDR3 length: 14
J gene: TRBJ1-2
clone size: -
D gene: -
CDR3 DNA: TGTGCCAGCAGCCCCTCGGGTCTTACATATGGCTACACCTTC
CDR3 protein: CASSPSGLTYGYTF

V gene: TRBV5-8
CDR3 length: 12
J gene: TRBJ1-5
clone size: -
D gene: -
CDR3 DNA: TGTGCCAGCGAGGGAGGGGATCAGCCCCAGCATTTT
CDR3 protein: CASEGGDQPQHF

V gene: TRBV7-9
CDR3 length: 13
J gene: TRBJ2-5
clone size: -
D gene: -
CDR3 DNA: TGTGCCAGCAGCTTAGGAGGTAGAGAGACCCAGTACTTC
CDR3 protein: CASSLGGRETQYF

V gene: TRBV4-3
CDR3 length: 13
J gene: TRBJ1-2
clone size: -
D gene: -
CDR3 DNA: TGCGCCAGCAGCCAAGCAACAGGGTATGGCTACACCTTC
CDR3 protein: CASSQATGYGYTF

V gene: TRBV5-6
CDR3 length: 16
J gene: TRBJ1-2
clone size: few
D gene: TRBD1
CDR3 DNA: TGTGCCAGCAGCTCCTACCCTACAGGGGCTTCCTATGGCTACACCTTC
CDR3 protein: CASSSYPTGASYGYTF

V gene: TRBV11-3
CDR3 length: 16
J gene: TRBJ2-1
clone size: -
D gene: TRBD2
CDR3 DNA: TGTGCCAGCAGCTTAGCAGGGCGGGGGGGAGACAATGAGCAGTTCTTC
CDR3 protein: CASSLAGRGGDNEQFF

V gene: TRBV27
CDR3 length: 12
J gene: TRBJ2-3
clone size: -
D gene: -
CDR3 DNA: TGTGCCACCAGTCGGAGCACAGATACGCAGTATTTT
CDR3 protein: CATSRSTDTQYF

V gene: TRBV5-1
CDR3 length: 14
J gene: TRBJ1-1
clone size: -
D gene: -
CDR3 DNA: TGCGCCAGCAGCTTGGAGGCGGGGGACACTGAAGCTTTCTTT
CDR3 protein: CASSLEAGDTEAFF

V gene: TRBV13
CDR3 length: 14
J gene: TRBJ1-2
clone size: -
D gene: TRBD1
CDR3 DNA: TGTGCCAGCAGTCCGGGAGGGGGCTACTATGGCTACACCTTC
CDR3 protein: CASSPGGGYYGYTF

V gene: TRBV2
CDR3 length: 10
J gene: TRBJ2-7
clone size: -
D gene: -
CDR3 DNA: TGTGCCAGCAGTGGGGTGGAGCAGTACTTC
CDR3 protein: CASSGVEQYF

V gene: TRBV2
CDR3 length: 15
J gene: TRBJ2-2
clone size: -
D gene: TRBD1
CDR3 DNA: TGTGCCAGCAAGACAGGGGATTTGTGGGCCGGGGAGCTGTTTTTT
CDR3 protein: CASKTGDLWAGELFF

V gene: TRBV5-1
CDR3 length: 14
J gene: TRBJ1-5
clone size: -
D gene: -
CDR3 DNA: TGCGCCGGCAGCTTGGACAGTAGCAATCAGCCCCAGCATTTT
CDR3 protein: CAGSLDSSNQPQHF

V gene: TRBV5-4
CDR3 length: 16
J gene: TRBJ2-3
clone size: -
D gene: -
CDR3 DNA: TGTGCCAGCAGCTTGGGTACGCCGACTAGCACAGATACGCAGTATTTT
CDR3 protein: CASSLGTPTSTDTQYF

V gene: TRBV23-1
CDR3 length: 15
J gene: TRBJ1-3
clone size: -
D gene: -
CDR3 DNA: TGCGCCAGCAGTCAATCGTGGGTAACTGGAAACACCATATATTTT
CDR3 protein: CASSQSWVTGNTIYF

V gene: TRBV6-5
CDR3 length: 14
J gene: TRBJ1-4
clone size: -
D gene: TRBD1
CDR3 DNA: TGTGCCAGCAGTACAACAGGGGCTAATGAAAAACTGTTTTTT
CDR3 protein: CASSTTGANEKLFF